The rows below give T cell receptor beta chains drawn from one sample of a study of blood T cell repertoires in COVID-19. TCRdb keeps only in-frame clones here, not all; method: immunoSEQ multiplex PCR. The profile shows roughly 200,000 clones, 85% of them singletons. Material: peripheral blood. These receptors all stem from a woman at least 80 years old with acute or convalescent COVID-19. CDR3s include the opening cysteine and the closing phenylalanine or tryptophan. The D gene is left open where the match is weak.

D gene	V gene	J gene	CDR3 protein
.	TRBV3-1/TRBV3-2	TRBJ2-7	CASSNRVLMGEQYF
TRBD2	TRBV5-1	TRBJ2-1	CASSWRTSGSYNEQFF
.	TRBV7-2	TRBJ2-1	CASSLANRGLPDQFF
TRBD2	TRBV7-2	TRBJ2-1	CASSLLLARGLAGRNEQFF
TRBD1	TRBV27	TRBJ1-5	CASSDRGVWSNQPQHF
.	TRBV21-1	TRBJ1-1	CASSNRDRAPEAFF
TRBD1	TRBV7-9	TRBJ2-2	CASSFGTDNTGELFF
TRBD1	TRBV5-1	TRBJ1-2	CASSLGQGVRGYTF
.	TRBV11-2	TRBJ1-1	CASSFTSGSFYRKAFF
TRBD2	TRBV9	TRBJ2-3	CASSVGIGGGTDTQYF
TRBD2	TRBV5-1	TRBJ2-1	CASNQAASGIDEQFF
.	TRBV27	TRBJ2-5	CASSLLGAQETQYF
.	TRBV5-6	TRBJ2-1	CASSLFLQVNEQFF
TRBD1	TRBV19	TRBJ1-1	CASTRQGGLNTEAFF
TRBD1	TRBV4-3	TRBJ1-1	CASSQEAGQGGTEAFF
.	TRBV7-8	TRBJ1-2	CASSLLRGSYGYTF
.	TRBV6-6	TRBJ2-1	CASSLRDEQGFF
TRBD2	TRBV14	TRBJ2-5	CASSSMQLAGNQETQYF
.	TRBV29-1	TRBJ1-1	CSVQTVGNTEAFF
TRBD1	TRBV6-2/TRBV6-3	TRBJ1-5	CASSDSTGHHQPQHF
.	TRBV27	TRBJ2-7	CASSLAGLDTYEQYF
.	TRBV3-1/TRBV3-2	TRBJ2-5	CASSRTDGTKETQYF
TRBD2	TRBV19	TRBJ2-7	CASRETSGRGYEQYF
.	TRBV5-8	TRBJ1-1	CASSRPPTTGAFF
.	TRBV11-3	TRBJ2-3	CASSLRLDPADTQYF
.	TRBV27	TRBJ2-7	CASRSIGRGYEQYF
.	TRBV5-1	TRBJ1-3	CASSPTPGPGNTIYF
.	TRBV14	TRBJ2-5	CASSQTEETQYF
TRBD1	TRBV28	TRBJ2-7	CASSLLVDRVGEQYF
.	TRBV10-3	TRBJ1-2	CAISEANRYGYTF
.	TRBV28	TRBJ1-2	CAAYGSYGYTF
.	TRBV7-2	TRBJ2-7	CASSLGTTNGQYF
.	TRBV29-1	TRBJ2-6	CSVEGGTGANVLTF
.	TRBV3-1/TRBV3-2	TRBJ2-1	CASSQDSRGRHSNEQFF
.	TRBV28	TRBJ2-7	CASSLGIAARTHSYEQYF
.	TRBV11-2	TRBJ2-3	CASSLDGGTDTQYF
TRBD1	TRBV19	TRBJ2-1	CASSINRGLSYSEQFF
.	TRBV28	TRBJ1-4	CASSLTAMGNEKLFF
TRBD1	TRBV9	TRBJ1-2	CASSPAGTGRPYGYTF
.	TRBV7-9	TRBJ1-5	CASSPQGGRNQPQHF
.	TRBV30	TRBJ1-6	CAWSSGVSPLHF
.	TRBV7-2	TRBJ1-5	CASSLALRVDNQPQHF
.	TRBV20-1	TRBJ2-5	CSASSQVQETQYF
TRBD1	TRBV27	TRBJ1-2	CASSSGPGQPNYGYTF
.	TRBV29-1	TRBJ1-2	CSVSSDGRRGHYGYTF
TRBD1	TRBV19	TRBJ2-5	CASSGPRGLGETQYF
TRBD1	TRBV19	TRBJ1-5	CASSSQGVSNQPQHF
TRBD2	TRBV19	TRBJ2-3	CARTSRGGGSTDTQYF
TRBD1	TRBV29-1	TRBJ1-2	CSVLTGADLYTF
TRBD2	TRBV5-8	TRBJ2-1	CASSLSWLAGYNEQFF
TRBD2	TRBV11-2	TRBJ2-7	CASSSPTSGNSYEQYF
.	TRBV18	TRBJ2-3	CASSPAQGQISSGGNF
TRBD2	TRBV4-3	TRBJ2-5	CASSHSGRAEETQYF
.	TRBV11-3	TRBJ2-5	CASSFRGGETQYF